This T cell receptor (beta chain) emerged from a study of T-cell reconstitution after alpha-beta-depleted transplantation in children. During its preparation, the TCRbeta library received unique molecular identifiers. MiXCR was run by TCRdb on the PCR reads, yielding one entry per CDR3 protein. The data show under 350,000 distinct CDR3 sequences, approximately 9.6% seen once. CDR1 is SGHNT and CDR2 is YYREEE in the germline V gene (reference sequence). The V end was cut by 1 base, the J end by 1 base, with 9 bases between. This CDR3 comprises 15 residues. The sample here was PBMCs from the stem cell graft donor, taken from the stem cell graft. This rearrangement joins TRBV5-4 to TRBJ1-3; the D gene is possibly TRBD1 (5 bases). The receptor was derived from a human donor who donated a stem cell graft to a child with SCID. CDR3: CASSLPGPSGNTIYF. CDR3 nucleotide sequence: TGTGCCAGCAGCTTGCCAGGGCCGTCTGGAAACACCATATATTTT.